The rows below give T cell receptor beta chains drawn from one sample of a study of graft-versus-host responses after intestinal transplantation. TCRdb's copy holds only in-frame clones and misses some; the assay was immunoSEQ multiplex PCR. The data hold around 84,000 clones, with around 83% observed a single time. Their cognate antigens are unknown. Here the sequenced sample was unstimulated CD8+ T cells sorted from spleen or lymph node cells, taken before intestinal transplant. These receptor sequences come from a human donor who received an intestinal transplant. Each CDR3 is given without its conserved first and last residue. Fields, in order: V gene, J gene, D gene, CDR3 protein. The D gene is left open where the match is weak.

v_gene: TRBV15
j_gene: TRBJ2-1
d_gene: -
CDR3aa: ATSRDAGQQF

v_gene: TRBV9
j_gene: TRBJ2-2
d_gene: TRBD2
CDR3aa: ASSGLAGGPSGELF

v_gene: TRBV7-9
j_gene: TRBJ1-2
d_gene: -
CDR3aa: ASSPGPGYGYT

v_gene: TRBV20-1
j_gene: TRBJ2-1
d_gene: -
CDR3aa: SANPRNEQF

v_gene: TRBV21-1
j_gene: TRBJ2-2
d_gene: -
CDR3aa: ASSKIGRSTNTGELF

v_gene: TRBV14
j_gene: TRBJ2-1
d_gene: -
CDR3aa: ASSHRAYYNEQF

v_gene: TRBV27
j_gene: TRBJ2-1
d_gene: -
CDR3aa: ASRADTGQVNNEQF

v_gene: TRBV7-9
j_gene: TRBJ2-3
d_gene: TRBD1
CDR3aa: ASRNRDRGQGTDTQY

v_gene: TRBV7-2
j_gene: TRBJ2-7
d_gene: -
CDR3aa: ASSLPTSTYEQY

v_gene: TRBV9
j_gene: TRBJ2-3
d_gene: -
CDR3aa: ASSVAGSTDTQY

v_gene: TRBV6-5
j_gene: TRBJ1-2
d_gene: -
CDR3aa: ASSYSAGLDGYT